The 32 T cell receptor beta chains reported below all come from one sample, sequenced in a study of T cells expressing NK-cell markers. TCRdb reprocessed the 5' RACE reads and keeps a single row for each CDR3 protein, giving no DNA. The sample includes about 440,000 distinct CDR3 sequences. Input material: blood T cells: a sorted CD56 or NKG2C T cell subset, CD4+ or CD8+ T cells, or bulk PBMC T cells (not recorded which). Receptors were obtained from a woman aged 18 to 75 in good health.

J is TRBJ1-1 and V is TRBV20-1. Germline loops: CDR1 DFQATT, CDR2 SNEGSKA (reference sequence). The CDR3 has 13 residues. CDR3 sequence: CSASVGVSTEAFF.

The CDR3 spells CASREYGTYEQYF. The chain has TRBV27 and TRBJ2-7; as DNA is missing, the TRBD2 call by TCRdb cannot be tested. The CDR3 spans 13 residues. Per germline, CDR1 MNHEY and CDR2 SMNVEV (reference sequence).

CDR3 region: CASSPGTATNEKLFF. The V gene is TRBV19, the J gene TRBJ1-4; TCRdb returns TRBD1, unconfirmable since there is no DNA. The CDR3 runs 15 residues. Germline loops: CDR1 LNHDA, CDR2 SQIVND (reference sequence).

V usage is TRBV12-3 or TRBV12-4 and J usage is TRBJ1-1. CDR3 length equals 14 residues. The CDR3 reads CASRPTRVNTEAFF.

The chain links TRBV18 to TRBJ2-2; TCRdb reports TRBD2, a call that lacks DNA to check it against. The germline gives CDR1 KGHSH, CDR2 LQKENI. The CDR3 is made up of 14 amino acids. The CDR3 reads CASSPLQNTGELFF. The full variable domain, rest sourced from reference TRBV18 and TRBJ2-2, is NAGVMQNPRHLVRRRGQEARLRCSPMKGHSHVYWYRQLPEEGLKFMVYLQKENIIDESGMPKERFSAEFPKEGPSILRIQQVVRGDSAAYFCASSPLQNTGELFFGEGSRLTVL.

V and J are TRBV28 and TRBJ2-5; the TCRdb D gene call, TRBD2, has no DNA to confirm it. Germline CDR1 is MDHEN and CDR2 is SYDVKM. This CDR3 has 15 amino acids. CDR3 residues: CASSSPSGTEETQYF.

The gene calls are TRBV20-1 and TRBJ1-1; TCRdb proposes TRBD1, but this gene call is untestable without DNA. The V gene's germline CDR1 is DFQATT and CDR2 SNEGSKA (reference sequence). This CDR3 contains 11 residues. This CDR3 is CSAIPGQTAFF.

V gene TRBV9 combines with J gene TRBJ1-6. The CDR3 has 13 amino acids. Germline loops: CDR1 SGDLS, CDR2 YYNGEE. CDR3 amino acids: CASSVVENSPLHF. Full variable domain (remainder filled in from reference TRBV9 and TRBJ1-6): DSGVTQTPKHLITATGQRVTLRCSPRSGDLSVYWYQQSLDQGLQFLIQYYNGEERAKGNILERFSAQQFPDLHSELNLSSLELGDSALYFCASSVVENSPLHFGNGTRLTVT.

The chain is built from TRBV20-1 and TRBJ2-3. CDR3 length: 20 amino acids. Germline values: CDR1 DFQATT, CDR2 SNEGSKA (reference sequence). This CDR3 reads CSARGWVVEAREFRTDTQYF.

The V gene is TRBV20-1, the J gene TRBJ1-1; TCRdb's assignment of TRBD1 cannot be checked, as there is no DNA. The CDR3 sequence is 13 residues long. Germline V lookup: CDR1 DFQATT, CDR2 SNEGSKA (reference sequence). The chain's CDR3 is CSARSRGGTEAFF.

The chain employs TRBV2 and TRBJ2-7; TCRdb lists TRBD1, though no DNA is available to test this call. The CDR3 covers 13 residues. From germline, CDR1 is SNHLY and CDR2 FYNNEI. The CDR3 is CASRSQVNYEQYF.

The chain combines TRBV12-3 or TRBV12-4 with TRBJ1-2; TCRdb lists TRBD1, though no DNA is available to test this call. This CDR3 region has 15 residues. This CDR3 is CASSASGQGNYGYTF.

The chain has TRBV6-1 and TRBJ2-7. In germline, CDR1 is MNHNS, CDR2 SASEGT. The CDR3 has 14 residues. CDR3: CASSRTGGSYEQYF.

CDR3 in amino acids: CASSQDSGRKNIQYF. The V gene is TRBV4-3, the J gene TRBJ2-4; TCRdb returns TRBD2, unconfirmable since there is no DNA. CDR3 length: 15 amino acids. Looked up from germline, CDR1 is LGHNA and CDR2 is YSLEER.

The CDR3 loop is CASSFGSLTYNEQFF. The genes are TRBV12-3 or TRBV12-4 and TRBJ2-1. The CDR3 runs to 15 residues.

This chain uses TRBV5-1 with TRBJ1-5. This CDR3 region has 14 residues. In germline, CDR1 is SGHRS, CDR2 YFSETQ. This CDR3 is CASSLDGPLGPQHF.

The V gene is TRBV30, the J gene TRBJ2-5; the D call of TRBD1 rests on TCRdb alone, since no DNA is present to check it. CDR1 is GTSNPN and CDR2 is SVGIG in the germline V gene (reference sequence). The CDR3 contains 13 residues. The chain's CDR3 is CAWSVAGQETQYF.

The rearrangement joins TRBV24-1 to TRBJ2-1. Germline V gene data show CDR1 as KGHDR and CDR2 as SFDVKD. The CDR3 consists of 16 residues. CDR3 in amino acids: CATSGFRSVLVHEQFF.

The chain recombines TRBV7-2 with TRBJ1-2; TCRdb reports TRBD1, a call that lacks DNA to check it against. Looked up from germline, CDR1 is SGHTA and CDR2 is FQGNSA. The CDR3 covers 16 residues. CDR3 protein: CASSLQGALANYGYTF.

The chain employs TRBV7-8 and TRBJ2-1. Germline lookup yields CDR1 SGHVS and CDR2 FQNEAQ. The CDR3 covers 15 residues. CDR3 region: CASSRAGGAYNEQFF.

The CDR3 sequence is CASRVWGAADTQYF. The chain is built from TRBV28 and TRBJ2-3. This CDR3 has 14 residues. Germline lookup yields CDR1 MDHEN and CDR2 SYDVKM.

The chain links TRBV29-1 to TRBJ2-3; TCRdb proposes TRBD2, but this gene call is untestable without DNA. The CDR3 is 14 residues long. Germline V lookup: CDR1 SQVTM, CDR2 ANQGSEA. This CDR3 is CSVVGGMGTDTQYF.

V gene TRBV6-4 combines with J gene TRBJ2-1. This CDR3 contains 13 residues. CDR1 MRHNA and CDR2 SNTAGT come from the germline V gene. Here the CDR3 reads CASSDDTYNEQFF.

The gene calls are TRBV4-3 and TRBJ1-6; TCRdb's D call, TRBD1, is unchecked because there is no DNA. CDR1 and CDR2 from the germline V gene are LGHNA and YSLEER. CDR3 length equals 16 residues. CDR3: CASSQAQGNYNSPLHF.

This rearrangement joins TRBV5-5 to TRBJ2-6; checking the TCRdb D call of TRBD1 is not possible without DNA. Germline V CDR1 and CDR2: SGHKS, YYEKEE (reference sequence). The CDR3 is made up of 17 amino acids. CDR3 residues: CASSLPPRYSGANVLTF.

The V call is TRBV7-2, the J call TRBJ2-4; without DNA, the TCRdb call of TRBD2 cannot be checked. CDR1 is SGHTA and CDR2 is FQGNSA in the germline V gene. CDR3 size: 15 residues. Here the CDR3 reads CASSSSVGDKNIQYF.

The gene calls are TRBV9 and TRBJ2-7; the D call of TRBD1 rests on TCRdb alone, since no DNA is present to check it. The CDR3 is 14 residues long. Germline V gives CDR1 SGDLS, CDR2 YYNGEE. CDR3 in amino acids: CASSARTGSYEQYF.

The chain recombines TRBV12-3 or TRBV12-4 with TRBJ1-2; absent DNA, TCRdb's TRBD1 call cannot be checked. The CDR3 covers 15 residues. CDR3 protein: CASSFGTGGKDGYTF.

V and J are TRBV25-1 and TRBJ1-2. There are 15 residues in the CDR3. In germline, CDR1 is MGHDK, CDR2 SYGVNS. Here the CDR3 reads CASSVRWQDPDGYTF.

The CDR3 protein is CASSPAVGPLSHGYTF. The chain links TRBV7-9 to TRBJ1-2. The CDR3 totals 16 residues. Germline CDR1 is SEHNR and CDR2 is FQNEAQ (reference sequence).

J is TRBJ1-4 and V is TRBV7-2. The CDR3 spans 15 residues. Germline V gives CDR1 SGHTA, CDR2 FQGNSA. The CDR3 reads CASSLQAADFEKLFF.

This chain connects TRBV28 to TRBJ2-1; the D gene TCRdb calls, TRBD2, cannot be checked with no DNA. In germline, CDR1 is MDHEN, CDR2 SYDVKM. There are 14 residues in the CDR3. This chain's CDR3 is CASKGPRAYNEQFF.